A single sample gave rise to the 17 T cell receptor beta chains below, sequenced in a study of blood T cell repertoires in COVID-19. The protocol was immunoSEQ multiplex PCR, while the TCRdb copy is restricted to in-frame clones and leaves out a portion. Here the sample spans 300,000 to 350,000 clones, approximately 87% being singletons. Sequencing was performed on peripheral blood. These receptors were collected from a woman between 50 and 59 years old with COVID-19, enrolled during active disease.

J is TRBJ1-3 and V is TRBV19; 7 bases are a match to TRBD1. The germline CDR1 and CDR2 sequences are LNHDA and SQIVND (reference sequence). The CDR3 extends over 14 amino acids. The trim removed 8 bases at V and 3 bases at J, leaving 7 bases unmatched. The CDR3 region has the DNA TGTGCCAGTGGCGCAGGGGGATATGGAAACACCATATATTTT. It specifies CASGAGGYGNTIYF.

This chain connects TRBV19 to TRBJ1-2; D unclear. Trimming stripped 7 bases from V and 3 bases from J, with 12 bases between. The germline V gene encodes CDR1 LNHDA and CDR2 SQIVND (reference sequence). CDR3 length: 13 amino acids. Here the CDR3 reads CASNSRNDYGYTF. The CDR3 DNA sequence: TGTGCCAGTAATTCCAGAAATGACTATGGCTACACCTTC.

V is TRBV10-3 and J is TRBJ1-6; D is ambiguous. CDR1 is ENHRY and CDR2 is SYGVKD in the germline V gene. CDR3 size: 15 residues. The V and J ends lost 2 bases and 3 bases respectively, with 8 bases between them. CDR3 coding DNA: TGTGCCATCAGTGAGGGGCAGTACTATAATTCACCCCTCCACTTT. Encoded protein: CAISEGQYYNSPLHF.

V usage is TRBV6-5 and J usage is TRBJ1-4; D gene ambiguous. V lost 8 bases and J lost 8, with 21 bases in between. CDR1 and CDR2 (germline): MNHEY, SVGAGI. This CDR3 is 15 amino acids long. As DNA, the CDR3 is TGTGCCAGCTACCGCGGCGGGATTATGCGAGAAAAACTGTTTTTT. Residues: CASYRGGIMREKLFF.

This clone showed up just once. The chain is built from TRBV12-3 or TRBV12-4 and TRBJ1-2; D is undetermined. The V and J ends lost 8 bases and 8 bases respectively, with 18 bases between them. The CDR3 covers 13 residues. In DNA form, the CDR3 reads TGTGCCAGCGGGATGTTGACGGGATACGGCTACACCTTC. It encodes CASGMLTGYGYTF.

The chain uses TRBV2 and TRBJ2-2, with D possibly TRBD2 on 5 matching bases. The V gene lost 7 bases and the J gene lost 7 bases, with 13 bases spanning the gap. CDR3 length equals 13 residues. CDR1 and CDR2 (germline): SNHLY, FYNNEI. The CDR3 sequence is CASTRTRDGELFF. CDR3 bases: TGTGCCAGCACCAGAACGAGGGACGGGGAGCTGTTTTTT.

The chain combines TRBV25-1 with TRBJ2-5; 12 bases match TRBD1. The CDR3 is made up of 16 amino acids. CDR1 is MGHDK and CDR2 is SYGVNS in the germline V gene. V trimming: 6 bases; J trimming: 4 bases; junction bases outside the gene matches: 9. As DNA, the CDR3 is TGTGCCAGCAGCGTTGATGGGACAGGGGGCCGAGAGACCCAGTACTTC. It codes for CASSVDGTGGRETQYF. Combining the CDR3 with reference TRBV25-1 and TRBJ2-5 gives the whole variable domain EADIYQTPRYLVIGTGKKITLECSQTMGHDKMYWYQQDPGMELHLIHYSYGVNSTEKGDLSSESTVSRIRTEHFPLTLESARPSHTSQYLCASSVDGTGGRETQYFGPGTRLLVL.

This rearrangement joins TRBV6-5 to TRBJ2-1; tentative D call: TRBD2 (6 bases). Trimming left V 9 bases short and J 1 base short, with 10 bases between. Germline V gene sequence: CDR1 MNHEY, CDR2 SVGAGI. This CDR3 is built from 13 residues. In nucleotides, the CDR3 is TGTGCCAGTAGGAGGGGATCCTACAATGAGCAGTTCTTC. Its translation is CASRRGSYNEQFF.

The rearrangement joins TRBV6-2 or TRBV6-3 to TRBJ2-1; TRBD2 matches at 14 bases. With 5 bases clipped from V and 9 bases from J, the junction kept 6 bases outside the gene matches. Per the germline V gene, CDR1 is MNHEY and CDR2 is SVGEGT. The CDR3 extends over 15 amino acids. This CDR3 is CASSAGLAGVFEQFF. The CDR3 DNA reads TGTGCCAGCAGTGCGGGACTAGCGGGAGTTTTTGAGCAGTTCTTC.

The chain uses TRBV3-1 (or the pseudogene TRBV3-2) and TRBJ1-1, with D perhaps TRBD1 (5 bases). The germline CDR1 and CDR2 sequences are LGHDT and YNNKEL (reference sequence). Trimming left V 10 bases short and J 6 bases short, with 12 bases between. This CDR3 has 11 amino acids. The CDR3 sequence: CATRGGAEAFF. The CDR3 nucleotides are TGTGCCACGCGCGGGGGGGCTGAAGCTTTCTTT.

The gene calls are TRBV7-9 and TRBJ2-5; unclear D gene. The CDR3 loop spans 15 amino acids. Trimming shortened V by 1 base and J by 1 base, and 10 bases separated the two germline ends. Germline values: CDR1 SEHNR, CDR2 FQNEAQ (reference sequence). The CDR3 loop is CASSLDGRFQETQYF. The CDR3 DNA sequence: TGTGCCAGCAGCTTAGATGGCCGATTCCAAGAGACCCAGTACTTC.

CDR3 residues: CASSQLQGPTNEKLFF. The CDR3 DNA reads as TGTGCCAGCAGCCAACTACAGGGACCTACTAATGAAAAACTGTTTTTT. The chain uses TRBV4-2 and TRBJ1-4; a weak D match, TRBD1 (6 bases). The length of the CDR3 is 16 residues. The ends were cut back, 2 bases at V and 2 bases at J, with 12 bases in the middle. The V gene's germline CDR1 is LGHNA and CDR2 YNFKEQ.

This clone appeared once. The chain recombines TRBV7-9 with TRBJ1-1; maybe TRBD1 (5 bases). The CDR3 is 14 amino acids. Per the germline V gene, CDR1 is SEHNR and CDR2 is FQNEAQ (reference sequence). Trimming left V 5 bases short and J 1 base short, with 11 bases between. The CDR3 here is CASSGRERNTEAFF. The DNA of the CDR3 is TGTGCCAGCAGCGGCAGGGAAAGGAACACTGAAGCTTTCTTT.

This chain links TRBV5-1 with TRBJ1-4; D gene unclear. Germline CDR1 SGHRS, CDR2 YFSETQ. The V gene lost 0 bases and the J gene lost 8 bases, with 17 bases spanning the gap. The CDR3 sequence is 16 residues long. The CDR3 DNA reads TGCGCCAGCAGCTTGGTTACGGCAGGTTCAGACGAAAAACTGTTTTTT. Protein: CASSLVTAGSDEKLFF.

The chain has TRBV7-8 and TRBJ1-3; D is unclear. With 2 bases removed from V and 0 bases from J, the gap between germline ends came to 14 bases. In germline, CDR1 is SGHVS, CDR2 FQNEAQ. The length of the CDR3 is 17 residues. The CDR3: CASSLTGYGSSGNTIYF. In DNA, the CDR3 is TGTGCCAGCAGCTTAACTGGGTACGGGAGCTCTGGAAACACCATATATTTT.

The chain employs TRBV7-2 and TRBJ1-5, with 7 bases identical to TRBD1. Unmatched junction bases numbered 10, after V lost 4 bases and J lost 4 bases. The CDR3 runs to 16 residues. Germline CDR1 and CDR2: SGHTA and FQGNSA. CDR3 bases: TGTGCCAGCAGCTCGAACACAGGGGTCTCAAATCAGCCCCAGCATTTT. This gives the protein CASSSNTGVSNQPQHF. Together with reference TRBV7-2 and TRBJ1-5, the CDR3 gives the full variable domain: GAGVSQSPSNKVTEKGKDVELRCDPISGHTALYWYRQSLGQGLEFLIYFQGNSAPDKSGLPSDRFSAERTGGSVSTLTIQRTQQEDSAVYLCASSSNTGVSNQPQHFGDGTRLSIL.

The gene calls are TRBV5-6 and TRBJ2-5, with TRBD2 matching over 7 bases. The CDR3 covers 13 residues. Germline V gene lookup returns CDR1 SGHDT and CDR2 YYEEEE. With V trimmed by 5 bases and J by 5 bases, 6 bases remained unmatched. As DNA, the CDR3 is TGTGCCAGCAGTATACTAGCGAGGGAGACCCAGTACTTC. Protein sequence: CASSILARETQYF.